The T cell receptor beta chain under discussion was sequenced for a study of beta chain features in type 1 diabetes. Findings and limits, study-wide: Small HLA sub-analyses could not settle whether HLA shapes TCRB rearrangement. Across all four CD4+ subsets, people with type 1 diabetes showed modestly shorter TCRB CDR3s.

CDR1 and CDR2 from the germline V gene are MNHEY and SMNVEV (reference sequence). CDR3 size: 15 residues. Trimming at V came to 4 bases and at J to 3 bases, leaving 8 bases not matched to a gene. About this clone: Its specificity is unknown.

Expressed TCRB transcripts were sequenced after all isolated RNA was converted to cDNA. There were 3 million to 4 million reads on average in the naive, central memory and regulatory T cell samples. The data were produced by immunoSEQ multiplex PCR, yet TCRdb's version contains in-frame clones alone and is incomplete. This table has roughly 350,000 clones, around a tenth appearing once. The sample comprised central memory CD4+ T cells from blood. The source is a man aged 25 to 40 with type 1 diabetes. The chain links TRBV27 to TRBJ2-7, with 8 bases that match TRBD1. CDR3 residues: CASSSLPGGGYEQYF. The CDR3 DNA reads TGTGCCAGCAGTTCACTCCCAGGGGGCGGCTACGAGCAGTACTTC.